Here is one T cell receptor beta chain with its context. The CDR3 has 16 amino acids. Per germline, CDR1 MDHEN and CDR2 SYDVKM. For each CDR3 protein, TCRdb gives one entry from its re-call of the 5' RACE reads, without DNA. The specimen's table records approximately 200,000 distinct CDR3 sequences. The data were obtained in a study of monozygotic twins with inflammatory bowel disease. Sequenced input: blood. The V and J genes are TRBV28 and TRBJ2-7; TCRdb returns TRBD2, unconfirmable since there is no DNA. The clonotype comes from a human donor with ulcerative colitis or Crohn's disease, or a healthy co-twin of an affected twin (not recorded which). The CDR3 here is CASSIHPGTAAYEQYF.